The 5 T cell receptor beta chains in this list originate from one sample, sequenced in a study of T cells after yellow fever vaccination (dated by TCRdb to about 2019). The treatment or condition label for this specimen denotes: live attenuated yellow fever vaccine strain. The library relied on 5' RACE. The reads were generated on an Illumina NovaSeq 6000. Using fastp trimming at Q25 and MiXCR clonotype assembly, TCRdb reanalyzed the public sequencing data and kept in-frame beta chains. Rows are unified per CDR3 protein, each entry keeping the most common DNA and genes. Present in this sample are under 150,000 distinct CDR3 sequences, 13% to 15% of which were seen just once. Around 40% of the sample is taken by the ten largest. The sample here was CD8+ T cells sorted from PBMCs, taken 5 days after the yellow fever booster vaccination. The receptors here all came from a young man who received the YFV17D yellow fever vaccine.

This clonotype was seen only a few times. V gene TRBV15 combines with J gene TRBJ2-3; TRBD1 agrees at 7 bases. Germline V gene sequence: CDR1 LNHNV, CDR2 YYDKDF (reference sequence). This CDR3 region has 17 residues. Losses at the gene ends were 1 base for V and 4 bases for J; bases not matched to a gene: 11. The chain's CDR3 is CATSRGPRRGSADTQYF. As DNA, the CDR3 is TGTGCCACCAGCAGAGGCCCTCGCAGGGGGAGTGCAGATACGCAGTATTTT. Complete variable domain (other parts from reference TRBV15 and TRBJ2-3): DAMVIQNPRYQVTQFGKPVTLSCSQTLNHNVMYWYQQKSSQAPKLLFHYYDKDFNNEADTPDNFQSRRPNTSFCFLDIRSPGLGDTAMYLCATSRGPRRGSADTQYFGPGTRLTVL.

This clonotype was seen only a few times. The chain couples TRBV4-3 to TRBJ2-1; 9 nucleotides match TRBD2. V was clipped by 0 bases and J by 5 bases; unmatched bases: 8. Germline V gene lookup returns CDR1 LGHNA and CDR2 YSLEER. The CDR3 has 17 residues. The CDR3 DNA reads TGCGCCAGCAGCCAAGATTGGAATAGCGGGAGCCACAATGAGCAGTTCTTC. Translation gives CASSQDWNSGSHNEQFF.

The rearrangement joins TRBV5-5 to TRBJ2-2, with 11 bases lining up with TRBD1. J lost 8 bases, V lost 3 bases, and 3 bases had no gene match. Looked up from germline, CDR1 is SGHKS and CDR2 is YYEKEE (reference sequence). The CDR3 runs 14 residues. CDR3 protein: CASSWTGGGGELFF. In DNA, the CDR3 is TGTGCCAGCAGCTGGACAGGGGGCGGTGGGGAGCTGTTTTTT.

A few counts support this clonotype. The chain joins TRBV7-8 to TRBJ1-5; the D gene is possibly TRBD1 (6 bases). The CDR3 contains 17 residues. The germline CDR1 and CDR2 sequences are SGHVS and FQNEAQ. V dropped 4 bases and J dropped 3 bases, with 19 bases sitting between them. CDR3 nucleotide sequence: TGTGCCAGCAGCTCTAGCGGGGGGCGTGGGAACAATCAGCCCCAGCATTTT. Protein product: CASSSSGGRGNNQPQHF.

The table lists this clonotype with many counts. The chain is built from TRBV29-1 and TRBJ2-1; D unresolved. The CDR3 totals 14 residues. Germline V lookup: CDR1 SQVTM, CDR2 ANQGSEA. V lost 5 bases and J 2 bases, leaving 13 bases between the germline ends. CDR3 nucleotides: TGCAGCGTTCATTGGGCAGAGACCTACAATGAGCAGTTCTTC. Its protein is CSVHWAETYNEQFF.